These 15 T cell receptor beta chains were all obtained from the same sample, sequenced in a study of blood T cell repertoires in COVID-19. Assay: immunoSEQ multiplex PCR; the TCRdb copy retains only in-frame clones and omits some. The sample yields approximately 100,000 clones, more than 70% seen once. The material sequenced was peripheral blood. All receptors come from a woman aged 70-85 years with acute or convalescent COVID-19.

The chain links TRBV2 to TRBJ1-4, with 7 positions matching TRBD1. Per germline, CDR1 SNHLY and CDR2 FYNNEI. The CDR3 has 14 residues. After removal of 7 bases from V and 5 bases from J, the junction contained 7 bases not matched to a gene. CDR3 protein: CASTKKGANEKLFF. Written as DNA, the CDR3 is TGTGCCAGCACTAAAAAGGGGGCGAATGAAAAACTGTTTTTT.

This chain connects TRBV6-2 or TRBV6-3 to TRBJ1-2, with D perhaps matching TRBD1 (6 bases). Trimming pared 5 bases from V and 6 bases from J, leaving 19 bases between. Germline lookup yields CDR1 MNHEY and CDR2 SVGEGT. This CDR3 spans 15 amino acids. The CDR3 bases are TGTGCCAGCAGTCCGGCACAGGGAGCGAGGGATGGCTACACCTTC. Translated: CASSPAQGARDGYTF.

This chain joins TRBV6-2 or TRBV6-3 and TRBJ2-2; 7 bases fit TRBD2. Germline V gives CDR1 MNHEY, CDR2 SVGEGT. There are 17 residues in the CDR3. With 2 bases clipped from V and 2 bases from J, the junction kept 8 bases outside the gene matches. The CDR3 DNA reads as TGTGCCAGCAGTTACGTAGGTCTAGCGGCAAACACCGGGGAGCTGTTTTTT. This gives the protein CASSYVGLAANTGELFF.

The chain combines TRBV20-1 with TRBJ2-3; 10 nucleotides match TRBD2. Trimming cost V 3 bases and J 2 bases; bases outside gene matches: 2. The CDR3 has 14 residues. The V gene's germline CDR1 is DFQATT and CDR2 SNEGSKA (reference sequence). This CDR3 reads CSASLAGDTDTQYF. CDR3 bases: TGCAGTGCTAGTCTAGCGGGGGACACAGATACGCAGTATTTT.

The gene calls are TRBV27 and TRBJ1-1; no reliable D call. The germline V and J ends were trimmed by 0 bases and 0 bases, with 8 bases remaining between them. The CDR3 has 15 amino acids. From germline, CDR1 is MNHEY and CDR2 SMNVEV (reference sequence). The CDR3 bases are TGTGCCAGCAGTTTATCGTGGCGGATGAACACTGAAGCTTTCTTT. Its protein is CASSLSWRMNTEAFF.

The chain couples TRBV7-2 to TRBJ2-1; the match to TRBD2 covers 7 bases. The V gene end was trimmed by 1 base and the J gene end by 3 bases; junction bases not matched to a gene: 6. Germline values: CDR1 SGHTA, CDR2 FQGNSA. The CDR3 totals 16 residues. CDR3 sequence: CASSLVGTTGYNEQFF. CDR3 DNA sequence: TGTGCCAGCAGCTTAGTCGGGACTACCGGCTACAATGAGCAGTTCTTC. The full variable domain, in which reference TRBV7-2 and TRBJ2-1 provide the parts outside the CDR3, is GAGVSQSPSNKVTEKGKDVELRCDPISGHTALYWYRQSLGQGLEFLIYFQGNSAPDKSGLPSDRFSAERTGGSVSTLTIQRTQQEDSAVYLCASSLVGTTGYNEQFFGPGTRLTVL.

This sequence joins TRBV7-9 and TRBJ2-5, with 9 bases lining up with TRBD1. The CDR3 contains 15 residues. V gave up 5 bases and J gave up 4 bases; unmatched junction bases: 8. Germline CDR1 and CDR2: SEHNR and FQNEAQ (reference sequence). The CDR3 loop reads CASSPDRGLRETQYF. The CDR3 DNA sequence: TGTGCCAGCAGCCCCGACAGGGGGTTGAGAGAGACCCAGTACTTC.

The rearrangement uses TRBV14 and TRBJ1-3; D is unclear. There are 17 residues in the CDR3. Germline CDR1 is SGHDN and CDR2 is FVKESK. V was shortened by 0 bases and J by 1 base, with 13 bases between the two germline ends. CDR3 in amino acids: CASSQDLVRASGNTIYF. The CDR3 DNA is TGTGCCAGCAGCCAAGATCTCGTAAGAGCGTCTGGAAACACCATATATTTT.

CDR3 DNA: TGCGCCAGTGGGGGGGGTCGGCGATACGAGCAGTACGTC. Its protein is CASGGGRRYEQYV. This sequence joins TRBV10-1 and TRBJ2-7; 7 nucleotides agree with TRBD2. CDR3 length: 13 amino acids. Germline CDR1 WNHNN, CDR2 SYGVQD (reference sequence). Trimming cost V 9 bases and J 4 bases; bases outside gene matches: 9.

This clone was seen just once. V gene TRBV28 combines with J gene TRBJ2-3; no clear D. Trimming removed 2 bases at V and 4 bases at J, with 10 bases between. Germline loops: CDR1 MDHEN, CDR2 SYDVKM. The CDR3 is made up of 14 amino acids. The CDR3 nucleotides are TGTGCCAGCAGTTTACCCCCGGTACCAGATACGCAGTATTTT. It yields the protein CASSLPPVPDTQYF.

The chain is built from TRBV7-8 and TRBJ1-4; maybe TRBD1 (6 bases). This CDR3 has 17 amino acids. Germline values: CDR1 SGHVS, CDR2 FQNEAQ. Trimming removed 1 base at V and 4 bases at J, with 16 bases between. DNA for the CDR3: TGTGCCAGCAGCTTAGTGTTTTTTGGACAGAGTAATGAAAAACTGTTTTTT. It codes for CASSLVFFGQSNEKLFF.

The chain joins TRBV5-1 to TRBJ1-4, with 9 bases identical to TRBD1. The CDR3 consists of 16 residues. The V and J ends lost 4 bases and 2 bases, in that order; junction bases with no gene match: 6. Germline V gives CDR1 SGHRS, CDR2 YFSETQ. The CDR3 protein is CASSQGQGWTNEKLFF. The CDR3 bases are TGCGCCAGCAGCCAGGGACAGGGATGGACTAATGAAAAACTGTTTTTT. Filled out from reference TRBV5-1 and TRBJ1-4, the complete variable domain reads KAGVTQTPRYLIKTRGQQVTLSCSPISGHRSVSWYQQTPGQGLQFLFEYFSETQRNKGNFPGRFSGRQFSNSRSEMNVSTLELGDSALYLCASSQGQGWTNEKLFFGSGTQLSVL.

This clone was observed once. For the CDR3, the DNA is TGTGCCAGCAGCTTAATCAGGACCGGGGAGCTGTTTTTT. It specifies CASSLIRTGELFF. This sequence joins TRBV11-2 and TRBJ2-2; no clear D. CDR3 size: 13 residues. Per germline, CDR1 SGHAT and CDR2 FQNNGV. Trimming removed 2 bases from V and 5 bases from J, with 6 bases in between. Complete variable domain (other parts from reference TRBV11-2 and TRBJ2-2): EAGVAQSPRYKIIEKRQSVAFWCNPISGHATLYWYQQILGQGPKLLIQFQNNGVVDDSQLPKDRFSAERLKGVDSTLKIQPAKLEDSAVYLCASSLIRTGELFFGEGSRLTVL.

The V call is TRBV28, the J call TRBJ1-4; TRBD1 is a possible D gene (6 bases). The CDR3 runs 13 residues. Trimming cost V 4 bases and J 7 bases, with 10 bases left between them. Germline CDR1 is MDHEN and CDR2 is SYDVKM. CDR3: CASSYTGLEKLFF. The DNA for the CDR3 is TGTGCCAGCAGTTATACAGGGCTTGAAAAACTGTTTTTT.

This clone was found once. The chain couples TRBV11-3 to TRBJ1-3; D is unclear. The CDR3 consists of 15 residues. Germline V gives CDR1 SGHNT, CDR2 YENEEA. Trimming took off 1 base at V and 0 bases at J, with 7 bases between the two ends. The CDR3 DNA reads as TGTGCCAGCAGCTTAGTTAGAGGCTCTGGAAACACCATATATTTT. Its translation is CASSLVRGSGNTIYF. The full variable domain, its missing parts supplied by reference TRBV11-3 and TRBJ1-3, is EAGVVQSPRYKIIEKKQPVAFWCNPISGHNTLYWYLQNLGQGPELLIRYENEEAVDDSQLPKDRFSAERLKGVDSTLKIQPAELGDSAVYLCASSLVRGSGNTIYFGEGSWLTVV.